This is a list of T cell receptor beta chains from one sample in a study of cytomegalovirus exposure and HLA in healthy donors. The protocol was immunoSEQ multiplex PCR, while the TCRdb copy is restricted to in-frame clones and leaves out a portion. Seen here are some 190,000 clones, over 65% observed once, and the top ten hold about 3.4%. Sequenced material: PBMCs. These receptors were obtained from a man aged 40-55 years in good health and CMV-seropositive. The CDR3 runs from the conserved cysteine through the conserved F or W. The D gene is left open where the match is weak. Clone size is given for some rows only: seen once, a few or many times, or a class if the clone is expanded.

clone_size	v_call	d_call	j_call	cdr3_aa	cdr3_nt
NA	TRBV19	NA	TRBJ1-2	CASSPIPGRANYGYTF	TGTGCCAGTAGTCCCATCCCCGGGCGGGCTAACTATGGCTACACCTTC
NA	TRBV6-1	TRBD1	TRBJ1-1	CASSPPGGNTEAFF	TGTGCCAGCAGTCCCCCAGGGGGGAACACTGAAGCTTTCTTT
NA	TRBV30	NA	TRBJ1-3	CAWSFLGGDLSGNTIYF	TGTGCCTGGAGTTTCCTCGGGGGAGACTTGTCCGGAAACACCATATATTTT
once	TRBV5-4	NA	TRBJ2-5	CASSLTALGETQYF	TGTGCCAGCAGCTTAACAGCTTTAGGAGAGACCCAGTACTTC
NA	TRBV27	NA	TRBJ1-4	CASRSRTGATNEKLFF	TGTGCCAGCAGATCCCGGACGGGAGCAACTAATGAAAAACTGTTTTTT
once	TRBV28	NA	TRBJ2-1	CASSSYRDWINEQFF	TGTGCCAGCAGCAGCTACCGGGACTGGATCAATGAGCAGTTCTTC
NA	TRBV6-5	NA	TRBJ1-4	CASSYSRSTGNEKLFF	TGTGCCAGCAGTTACTCGCGGTCGACGGGTAACGAAAAACTGTTTTTT
NA	TRBV18	NA	TRBJ2-2	CASSPRLGRNTGELFF	TGTGCCAGCTCACCACGATTGGGGAGGAACACCGGGGAGCTGTTTTTT
NA	TRBV13	TRBD2	TRBJ2-1	CASSTLAGTYNEQFF	TGTGCCAGCAGCACCCTAGCGGGGACGTACAATGAGCAGTTCTTC
NA	TRBV29-1	NA	TRBJ1-3	CSVGSKGASGNTIYF	TGCAGCGTCGGGAGTAAAGGGGCCTCTGGAAACACCATATATTTT
few	TRBV18	TRBD1	TRBJ2-7	CASSPGQGREQYF	TGTGCCAGCTCACCAGGACAGGGGCGAGAGCAGTACTTC
NA	TRBV6-5	TRBD1	TRBJ2-1	CASSSRGLRNEQFF	TGTGCCAGCAGCAGCAGGGGGCTGAGGAATGAGCAGTTCTTC
NA	TRBV7-7	TRBD2	TRBJ2-3	CASSFSPAGELDTQYF	TGTGCCAGCAGCTTTTCCCCAGCGGGGGAGTTAGATACGCAGTATTTT
NA	TRBV7-9	NA	TRBJ2-3	CASSPLDTQYF	TGTGCCAGCAGCCCGTTGGATACGCAGTATTTT
NA	TRBV5-6	NA	TRBJ1-1	CASSLAGWQGYTEAFF	TGTGCCAGCAGCTTGGCCGGGTGGCAGGGGTACACTGAAGCTTTCTTT
NA	TRBV5-1	NA	TRBJ2-7	CASSYTGRAYEQYF	TGCGCCAGCAGCTACACAGGGAGGGCCTACGAGCAGTACTTC
NA	TRBV7-7	NA	TRBJ2-5	CASSLYPQARIQETQYF	TGTGCCAGCAGCTTATATCCCCAGGCTCGTATCCAAGAGACCCAGTACTTC
NA	TRBV27	NA	TRBJ1-1	CASSLSRNTEAFF	TGTGCCAGCAGTTTATCGAGAAACACTGAAGCTTTCTTT
NA	TRBV5-8	NA	TRBJ2-1	CASSLAGASYNEQFF	TGTGCCAGCAGCTTAGCAGGGGCCTCCTACAATGAGCAGTTCTTC
few	TRBV5-4	NA	TRBJ2-5	CASSLGGPSGQETQYF	TGTGCCAGCAGCTTGGGGGGGCCTAGCGGCCAAGAGACCCAGTACTTC
NA	TRBV9	TRBD1	TRBJ1-1	CASSEGMRQGDTEAFF	TGTGCCAGCAGCGAGGGGATGAGACAGGGTGACACTGAAGCTTTCTTT
few	TRBV7-8	NA	TRBJ2-7	CASSSMGPTAGIEQYF	TGTGCCAGCAGCTCGATGGGCCCAACGGCGGGTATCGAGCAGTACTTC
once	TRBV12-5	NA	TRBJ1-4	CASGLGGKAVVATNEKLFF	TGTGCTAGTGGTTTGGGAGGGAAGGCGGTGGTTGCAACTAATGAAAAACTGTTTTTT
NA	TRBV27	NA	TRBJ1-6	CASSFGGSYNSPLHF	TGTGCCAGCAGTTTTGGGGGGAGCTATAATTCACCCCTCCACTTT
NA	TRBV5-6	TRBD2	TRBJ2-3	CASPGPGLGTDTQYF	TGTGCCAGTCCCGGCCCGGGACTAGGCACAGATACGCAGTATTTT
NA	TRBV5-1	NA	TRBJ2-7	CASSLEASLAEQYF	TGCGCCAGCAGCTTGGAGGCTAGTCTGGCCGAGCAGTACTTC
few	TRBV7-3	NA	TRBJ2-5	CASSNSPQETQYF	TGTGCCAGCAGTAACTCCCCACAAGAGACCCAGTACTTC
NA	TRBV11-2	TRBD2	TRBJ2-1	CASSSGLAGAREQFF	TGTGCCAGCAGTTCTGGACTAGCGGGAGCCCGTGAGCAGTTCTTC
few	TRBV30	NA	TRBJ1-5	CAWRQDSNQPQHF	TGTGCCTGGAGACAGGATAGCAATCAGCCCCAGCATTTT
NA	TRBV2	TRBD1	TRBJ2-1	CASSRPDRGHEQFF	TGTGCCAGCAGTAGACCGGACAGGGGCCATGAGCAGTTCTTC
NA	TRBV2	NA	TRBJ1-1	CASSFGRGTEAFF	TGTGCCAGCAGTTTCGGTCGAGGGACTGAAGCTTTCTTT
NA	TRBV4-1	TRBD1	TRBJ2-3	CASSQGQGLDTQYF	TGCGCCAGCAGCCAAGGACAGGGGTTAGATACGCAGTATTTT
once	TRBV6-1	TRBD1	TRBJ2-7	CASPGQGVYEQYF	TGTGCCAGCCCAGGACAGGGGGTCTACGAGCAGTACTTC
NA	TRBV5-4	TRBD1	TRBJ2-1	CASSFGTGEGEQFF	TGTGCCAGCAGCTTCGGGACAGGGGAGGGTGAGCAGTTCTTC
NA	TRBV29-1	TRBD2	TRBJ2-7	CSVRLAGGSEQYF	TGCAGCGTAAGACTAGCGGGAGGAAGCGAGCAGTACTTC
NA	TRBV7-8	NA	TRBJ1-5	CASSLGGRAGQPQHF	TGTGCCAGCAGCTTAGGGGGCAGGGCCGGTCAGCCCCAGCATTTT
NA	TRBV28	TRBD1	TRBJ2-5	CASSLDRGVETQYF	TGTGCCAGCAGTTTGGACAGGGGCGTGGAGACCCAGTACTTC
once	TRBV27	NA	TRBJ2-3	CASSPRTGTDTQYF	TGTGCCAGCAGTCCCCGGACTGGTACAGATACGCAGTATTTT
NA	TRBV6-5	TRBD1	TRBJ2-1	CASSRTGGNEQFF	TGTGCCAGCAGTCGGACAGGGGGCAATGAGCAGTTCTTC
NA	TRBV18	TRBD1	TRBJ2-7	CASSPDRGPPYEQYF	TGTGCCAGCTCACCGGACAGGGGGCCCCCCTACGAGCAGTACTTC
NA	TRBV5-4	TRBD2	TRBJ2-5	CASTLSGGAGETQYF	TGTGCCAGCACCCTTAGCGGGGGGGCGGGAGAGACCCAGTACTTC
NA	TRBV28	NA	TRBJ1-2	CASRTGSGYTF	TGTGCCAGCAGAACAGGGAGCGGCTACACCTTC